Given below is one TCR beta chain in context. The target of this receptor is not known. No per-base quality is available; no much larger clone lies one base away. This sample was included in a study of CD8+ T cells in alopecia areata (dated by TCRdb to 2016 to 2019). Looking at the study overall: Treated patients were enrolled in an open-label pilot trial of oral tofacitinib, 5 to 10 mg twice daily, for moderate-to-severe alopecia areata. Patients received tofacitinib for 6 to 18 months and were then followed off drug for 6 months to check for delayed response and recurrence. For the treated patients, the SALT score, which quantifies what percentage of scalp surface area is affected, served as the measure of disease severity. To study T cell clonal expansion in alopecia areata, the researchers applied high-throughput TCRbeta sequencing to both the C3H/HeJ mouse model and human patients. Human TCRbeta sequencing covered scalp tissue and sorted CD4+ and CD8+ peripheral blood T cells from patchy and totalis/universalis alopecia areata patients and healthy controls. Tofacitinib-treated patients had biopsies at baseline and at 4 and 24 weeks of treatment, with a later scalp biopsy in several patients. Scalp clonality was compared across normal scalp (n=4), patchy alopecia areata scalp (n=8), and alopecia totalis/universalis scalp (n=8). The RNA source kit depended on sample type: the PAXgene miRNA kit for fixed scalp, the miRNeasy kit for PBMCs, and the RNeasy kit for mouse skin. immunoSEQ multiplex PCR using 35 Vbeta forward primers and 13 Jbeta reverse primers was used to amplify TCRbeta CDR3 regions.

The CDR3, cysteine through phenylalanine, is 13 amino acids long. The only DNA kept is the CDR3, 39 bases in frame from the first base. V and J are trimmed by 6 bases and 4 bases, and the gene matches miss 6 bases of the junction. The germline V gene gives CDR1 as SQVTM and CDR2 as ANQGSEA. Results and caveats for the whole study, not just this receptor: Scalp clonality and the number of expanded CD8+ clones among the top 100 scalp clones were significantly decreased by tofacitinib. Many expanded lesional clones persisted in scalp and blood during tofacitinib treatment, which may partly explain relapse after stopping treatment. Because the treated cohort was small and had just a single nonresponder, larger studies are needed to establish links between baseline CD8+ expansion and response. Compared with normal scalp, lesional scalp had higher clonality and more expanded CD8+ clones, particularly in alopecia totalis/universalis, a pattern that suggests antigenic drive. Compared with mice, TCR sequences shared between patients were less clear, possibly partly because of HLA diversity across the patient population. Unlike mouse skin, where gammadelta T cells dominate, normal human skin contains resident alphabeta T cells that get sequenced too, which complicates analysis of the scalp TCR repertoire.

The method behind the library was the immunoSEQ multiplex PCR assay. RNA was extracted from all samples and reverse transcribed into cDNA, which served as template for TCR sequencing. SuperScript III was used for first-strand cDNA synthesis, primed with a 2:1 mix of oligo-dT and random hexamers. A synthetic immune receptor repertoire was used to gauge amplification bias, and whatever bias remained was removed computationally. The original methods were these. Raw reads were preprocessed to remove errors, and CDR3 was defined by IMGT conventions from the conserved cysteine to phenylalanine. Clonality was computed as 1 minus the Shannon entropy, with the entropy normalized by log2 of the number of productive unique TCRs. Whether each scalp clone was CD4 or CD8 was inferred by checking scalp TCRbeta sequences against the CD4 and CD8 repertoires from sorted blood. The immuneACCESS repertoire file appears here via TCRdb, limited to in-frame rearrangements. These files lack a portion of the clones; in checked studies, under half of the deficit traces to unresolved V genes, and the cause of the others is not known. V and J calls and clone size follow that table, whereas D and trimming were derived from the DNA. Here the sample has some 170,000 clones; about 61% occur a single time. Approximately 16% of the sample goes to the ten largest clones.

The label giving this sample's treatment or condition can be read as: oral pan-JAK inhibitor, 5-10 mg twice daily. Peripheral blood and lesional scalp punch biopsies were obtained from patients with alopecia areata. PBMCs were isolated by density centrifugation and stained for CD3, CD4 and CD8, after which CD4+ and CD8+ T cells were sorted on a FACSAria. The specimen comprised CD4+ T cells sorted from blood, sampled at approximately week 60, from a patient treated with tofacitinib. This receptor chain uses TRBV29-1 and TRBJ1-5; 7 middle bases align to TRBD1. The clonotype originates from a human donor with alopecia areata. The sequence in DNA is TGCAGCGTAAGACAGGGAGGGAATCAGCCCCAGCATTTT. The translation is CSVRQGGNQPQHF.